This TCR beta chain was recorded in a study of T-cell memory formation after mild COVID-19. Study-wide context: TCR clusters showed largely donor specificity. General study points: The study found balanced CD4/CD8 in clones contracting day 15 to 85 and a CD4+ lean in later expanders. A subset of responding clones appeared in pre-infection memory, suggesting cross-reactive memory joined.

The germline V gene encodes CDR1 SGHTA and CDR2 FQGNSA. There are 13 residues in the CDR3. V was clipped by 7 bases and J by 4 bases; unmatched bases: 5. At least ten counts were recorded for this clonotype. Its antigen remains unidentified. Constant-segment-primed 5'RACE gave TCR alpha and TCR beta cDNA libraries with sample barcodes and UMIs. MiXCR, run by TCRdb on the 5' RACE reads, gives a single entry per CDR3 protein. This table holds about 410,000 distinct CDR3 sequences, approximately 18% found once. V gene TRBV7-2 combines with J gene TRBJ2-5; 8 nucleotides agree with TRBD1. The sequence was obtained from a man aged 18 to 35 who had mild COVID-19 (a few samples of this study predate the infection). Cell type and time point are not known. The sample comprised PBMCs or a T cell subset sorted from them (not recorded which). The CDR3, as DNA: TGTGCCAGCACACAGGGGGTGAGAGAGACCCAGTACTTC. Translated: CASTQGVRETQYF. The full variable domain, with the rest looked up from reference TRBV7-2 and TRBJ2-5, is GAGVSQSPSNKVTEKGKDVELRCDPISGHTALYWYRQSLGQGLEFLIYFQGNSAPDKSGLPSDRFSAERTGGSVSTLTIQRTQQEDSAVYLCASTQGVRETQYFGPGTRLLVL.